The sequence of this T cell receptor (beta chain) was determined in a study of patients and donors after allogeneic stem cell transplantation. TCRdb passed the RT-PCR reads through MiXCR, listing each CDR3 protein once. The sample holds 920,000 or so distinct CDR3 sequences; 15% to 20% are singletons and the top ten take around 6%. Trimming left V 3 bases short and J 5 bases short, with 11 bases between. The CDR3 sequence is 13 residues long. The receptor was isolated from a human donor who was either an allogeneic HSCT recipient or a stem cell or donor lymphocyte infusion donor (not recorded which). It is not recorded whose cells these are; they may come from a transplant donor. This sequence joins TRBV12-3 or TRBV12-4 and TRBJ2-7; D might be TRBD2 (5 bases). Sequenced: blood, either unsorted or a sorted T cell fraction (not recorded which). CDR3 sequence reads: CASSLRVVHEQYF. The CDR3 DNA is TGTGCCAGCAGTTTGAGGGTAGTCCACGAGCAGTACTTC.